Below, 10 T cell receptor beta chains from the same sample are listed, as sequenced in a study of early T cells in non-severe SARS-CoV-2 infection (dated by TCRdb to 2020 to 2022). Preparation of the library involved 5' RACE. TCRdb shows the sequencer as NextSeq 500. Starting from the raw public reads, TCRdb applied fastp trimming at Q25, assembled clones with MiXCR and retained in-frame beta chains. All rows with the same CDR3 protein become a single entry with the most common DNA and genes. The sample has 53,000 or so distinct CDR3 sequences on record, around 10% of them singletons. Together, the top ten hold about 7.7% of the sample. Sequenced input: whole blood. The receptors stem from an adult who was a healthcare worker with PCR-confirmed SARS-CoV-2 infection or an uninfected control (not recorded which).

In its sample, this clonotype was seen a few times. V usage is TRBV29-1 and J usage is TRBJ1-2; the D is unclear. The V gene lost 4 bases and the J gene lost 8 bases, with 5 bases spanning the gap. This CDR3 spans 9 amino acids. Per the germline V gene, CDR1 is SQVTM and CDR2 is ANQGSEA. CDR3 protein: CSVVEGYTF. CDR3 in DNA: TGCAGCGTTGTGGAAGGCTACACCTTC.

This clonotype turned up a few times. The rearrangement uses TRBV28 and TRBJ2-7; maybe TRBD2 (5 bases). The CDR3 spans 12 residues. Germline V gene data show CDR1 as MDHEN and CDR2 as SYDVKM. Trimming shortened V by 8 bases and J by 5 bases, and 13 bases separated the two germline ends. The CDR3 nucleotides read TGTGCCAGCGGTTATTACGGGGACGAGCAGTACTTC. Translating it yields CASGYYGDEQYF.

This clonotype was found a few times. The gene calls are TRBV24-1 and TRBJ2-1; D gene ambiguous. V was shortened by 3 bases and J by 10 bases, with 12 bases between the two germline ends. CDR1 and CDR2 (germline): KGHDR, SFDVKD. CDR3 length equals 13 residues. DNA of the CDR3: TGTGCCACCAGTGATCCGCTGGTTGGGGAGCAGTTCTTC. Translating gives CATSDPLVGEQFF.

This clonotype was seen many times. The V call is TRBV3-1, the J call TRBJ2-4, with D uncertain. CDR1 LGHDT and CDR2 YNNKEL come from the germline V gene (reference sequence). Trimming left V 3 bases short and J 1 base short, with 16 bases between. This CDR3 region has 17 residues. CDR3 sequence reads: CASSHTYPFGAKNIQYF. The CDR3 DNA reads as TGTGCCAGCAGCCATACCTACCCGTTCGGTGCCAAAAACATTCAGTACTTC.

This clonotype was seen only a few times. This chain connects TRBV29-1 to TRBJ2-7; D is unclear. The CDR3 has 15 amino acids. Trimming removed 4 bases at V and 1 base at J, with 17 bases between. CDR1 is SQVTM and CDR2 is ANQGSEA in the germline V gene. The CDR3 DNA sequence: TGCAGCGTTGCGAGGACGGAAAAACTTTCCTACGAGCAGTACTTC. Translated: CSVARTEKLSYEQYF.

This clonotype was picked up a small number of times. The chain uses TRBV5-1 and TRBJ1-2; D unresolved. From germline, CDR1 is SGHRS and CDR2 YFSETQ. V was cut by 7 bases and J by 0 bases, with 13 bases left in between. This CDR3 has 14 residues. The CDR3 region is CASAGRGANYGYTF. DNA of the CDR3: TGCGCCAGCGCCGGACGGGGAGCTAACTATGGCTACACCTTC.

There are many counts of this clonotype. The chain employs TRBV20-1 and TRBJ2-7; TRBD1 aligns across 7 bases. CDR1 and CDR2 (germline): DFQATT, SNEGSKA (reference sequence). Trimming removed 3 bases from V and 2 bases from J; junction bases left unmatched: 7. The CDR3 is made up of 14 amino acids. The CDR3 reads CSASEGANTYEQYF. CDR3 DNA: TGCAGTGCTAGTGAGGGGGCGAACACCTACGAGCAGTACTTC.

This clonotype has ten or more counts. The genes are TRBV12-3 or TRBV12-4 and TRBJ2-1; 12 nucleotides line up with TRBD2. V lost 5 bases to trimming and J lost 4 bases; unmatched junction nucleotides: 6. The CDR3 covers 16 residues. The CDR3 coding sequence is TGTGCCAGCAGTCCCTGGGGACTAGCGGGTTACAATGAGCAGTTCTTC. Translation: CASSPWGLAGYNEQFF.

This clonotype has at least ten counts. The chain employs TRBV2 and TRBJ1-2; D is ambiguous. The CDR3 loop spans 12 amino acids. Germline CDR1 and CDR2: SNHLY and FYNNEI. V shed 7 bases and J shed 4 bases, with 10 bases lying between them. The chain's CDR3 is CASILGSYGYTF. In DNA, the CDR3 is TGTGCCAGCATCCTAGGGAGCTATGGCTACACCTTC.

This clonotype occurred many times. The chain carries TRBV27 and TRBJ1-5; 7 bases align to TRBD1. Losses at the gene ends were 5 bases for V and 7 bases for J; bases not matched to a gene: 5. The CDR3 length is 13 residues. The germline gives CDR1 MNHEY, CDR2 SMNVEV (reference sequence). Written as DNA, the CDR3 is TGTGCCAGCAGTACAGGGGTGAGGCAGCCCCAGCATTTT. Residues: CASSTGVRQPQHF.